Listed here are 5 T cell receptor beta chains from one sample, sequenced in a study of blood T cells in healthy people across ages. Sample-barcoded 5' priming and a J-beta primer mix drove a second PCR of about 6 to 12 cycles. TCRdb re-derived calls from the 5' RACE reads in MiXCR, one entry per CDR3 protein. The profile shows some 750,000 distinct CDR3 sequences, approximately 21% of them singletons. The specimen was blood. These receptors came from a man aged 70-80 years in good health.

This clonotype was seen only a few times. The chain carries TRBV7-7 and TRBJ2-3; D might be TRBD1 or TRBD2, each matching 5 bases. The CDR3 has 14 residues. Looked up from germline, CDR1 is SSHAT and CDR2 is FNYEAQ (reference sequence). Trimming took 1 base from V and 4 from J, leaving 9 bases between them. The CDR3 bases are TGTGCCAGCAGCTTAGGAGGGGTAGCAGATACGCAGTATTTT. It specifies CASSLGGVADTQYF. Variable domain in full (rest from reference TRBV7-7 and TRBJ2-3): GAGVSQSPRYKVTKRGQDVTLRCDPISSHATLYWYQQALGQGPEFLTYFNYEAQPDKSGLPSDRFSAERPEGSISTLTIQRTEQRDSAMYRCASSLGGVADTQYFGPGTRLTVL.

This clonotype was detected a few times. The rearrangement links TRBV20-1 to TRBJ1-2; D is unclear. V shed 3 bases and J shed 2 bases, with 10 bases lying between them. The CDR3 sequence is 13 residues long. The germline V gene encodes CDR1 DFQATT and CDR2 SNEGSKA (reference sequence). CDR3 loop: CSARGNGNYGYTF. DNA for the CDR3: TGCAGTGCTAGGGGGAACGGAAACTATGGCTACACCTTC.

The V and J genes are TRBV19 and TRBJ1-2; 9 bases are a match to TRBD1. The CDR3 has 15 amino acids. Germline V gene data show CDR1 as LNHDA and CDR2 as SQIVND (reference sequence). The trim removed 6 bases at V and 3 bases at J, leaving 8 bases unmatched. CDR3 sequence reads: CASRKGQGNDYGYTF. The CDR3 nucleotides are TGTGCCAGTAGAAAGGGACAGGGAAATGACTATGGCTACACCTTC.

This clonotype came up many times. This sequence joins TRBV28 and TRBJ1-6; D gene unclear. The germline V gene has CDR1 MDHEN and CDR2 SYDVKM. The V and J ends lost 6 bases and 5 bases respectively, with 14 bases between them. The CDR3 covers 15 residues. CDR3 nucleotide sequence: TGTGCCAGCAGGGAGAAACTCCTGAATAATTCACCCCTCCACTTT. Encoded protein: CASREKLLNNSPLHF.

There are a few counts of this clonotype. CDR3 residues: CASSLAAGTSGTDTQYF. The CDR3 region has the DNA TGCGCCAGCAGCTTGGCTGCCGGGACGTCGGGAACAGATACGCAGTATTTT. This chain uses TRBV5-1 with TRBJ2-3, with D possibly called TRBD1 or TRBD2 (5 bases each). The V gene lost 0 bases and the J gene lost 3 bases, with 17 bases spanning the gap. The CDR3 is 17 amino acids. Germline CDR1 is SGHRS and CDR2 is YFSETQ.